These 8 T cell receptor beta chains share one sample of origin, sequenced in a study of blood T cell repertoires in COVID-19. Clones were sequenced by immunoSEQ multiplex PCR, and TCRdb holds only the in-frame ones, with some missing. The sample consists of some 390,000 clones, approximately 90% of them appearing once. Sequenced input: peripheral blood. Receptors originate from a woman in her 40s with COVID-19, enrolled during active disease.

This chain uses TRBV6-2 or TRBV6-3 with TRBJ2-1; 9 nucleotides match TRBD2. The CDR3 runs to 20 residues. Losses at the gene ends were 4 bases for V and 2 bases for J; bases not matched to a gene: 18. From germline, CDR1 is MNHEY and CDR2 SVGEGT. CDR3 loop: CASSSRGGSAGGIAYNEQFF. CDR3 bases: TGTGCCAGCAGTTCTAGGGGTGGTTCGGCGGGAGGGATCGCCTACAATGAGCAGTTCTTC.

The V call is TRBV9, the J call TRBJ2-7, with 7 bases matching TRBD2. Germline V gene lookup returns CDR1 SGDLS and CDR2 YYNGEE. The CDR3 spans 16 residues. V shed 3 bases and J 2 bases; nucleotides not matched to a gene: 11. The CDR3 loop is CASSANSGPNTYEQYF. In DNA form, the CDR3 reads TGTGCCAGCAGCGCAAATAGCGGGCCTAATACCTACGAGCAGTACTTC.

The rearrangement links TRBV7-2 to TRBJ1-6; 10 bases map to TRBD1. Germline CDR1 is SGHTA and CDR2 is FQGNSA. This CDR3 is built from 15 residues. Unmatched junction bases numbered 8, after V lost 6 bases and J lost 9 bases. CDR3 in amino acids: CASRTRQGAGSPLHF. The CDR3 DNA is TGTGCCAGCAGAACACGACAGGGGGCAGGTTCACCCCTCCACTTT.

CDR3 sequence: CASSRLTGQGQNRYSGNTIYF. DNA of the CDR3: TGCGCCAGCAGCCGACTCACAGGACAGGGCCAAAACCGCTACTCTGGAAACACCATATATTTT. This sequence joins TRBV4-3 and TRBJ1-3, with 8 bases identical to TRBD1. Germline loops: CDR1 LGHNA, CDR2 YSLEER. V lost 4 bases and J lost 0; bases outside the gene matches: 20. CDR3 size: 21 residues.

The J gene is TRBJ2-7, the V gene TRBV7-2; TRBD2 aligns across 15 bases. V trimming: 4 bases; J trimming: 1 base; junction bases outside the gene matches: 5. CDR3 size: 17 residues. The V gene's germline CDR1 is SGHTA and CDR2 FQGNSA. This CDR3 is CASSSGLAGGRSYEQYF. CDR3 DNA: TGTGCCAGCAGCTCCGGACTAGCGGGGGGGAGATCCTACGAGCAGTACTTC.

The rearrangement links TRBV7-9 to TRBJ1-1; D uncertain. Germline V gives CDR1 SEHNR, CDR2 FQNEAQ (reference sequence). The V end was cut by 3 bases, the J end by 4 bases, with 15 bases between. The CDR3 spans 15 residues. The CDR3, as DNA: TGTGCCAGCAGCTTGAGCCAGGTGGTGGGCACTGAAGCTTTCTTT. This sequence encodes CASSLSQVVGTEAFF.

The chain joins TRBV19 to TRBJ2-7; the match to TRBD2 covers 8 bases. CDR3 size: 17 residues. V lost 2 bases and J lost 7; bases outside the gene matches: 16. Germline CDR1 LNHDA, CDR2 SQIVND (reference sequence). The CDR3, as DNA: TGTGCCAGTAGTATATATTTCTCGACTAGCGTCGGGCAGGAGCAGTACTTC. Amino acids: CASSIYFSTSVGQEQYF.

The chain recombines TRBV6-6 with TRBJ2-7; 9 nucleotides agree with TRBD1. Germline CDR1 reads MNHNY; CDR2 reads SVGAGI (reference sequence). V shed 4 bases, J shed 6 bases, and the junction held 7 bases outside the gene matches. The CDR3 is made up of 14 amino acids. The CDR3, as DNA: TGTGCCAGCAGTTCCCCGGGACAGGGTTTCGAGCAGTACTTC. Amino acids: CASSSPGQGFEQYF.